What follows are 8 T cell receptor beta chains derived from one specimen sequenced in a study of beta chain features in type 1 diabetes. The study, taken as a whole, reports: People with Type 1 diabetes carried modestly yet significantly shorter TCRB CDR3s in all four CD4+ subsets.

Their antigens are not known. Expressed TCRB transcripts got sequenced, as all isolated RNA was reverse transcribed. Some clones are missing from TCRdb's copy, which holds only in-frame ones; the method was immunoSEQ multiplex PCR. The sample records more than 100,000 clones, under 30% being singletons. Sequenced material: central memory CD4+ T cells from blood. The receptors originated from a woman under 30 with type 1 diabetes.

This sequence joins TRBV15 and TRBJ2-5; D gene uncertain. The germline V gene encodes CDR1 LNHNV and CDR2 YYDKDF (reference sequence). V was cut by 6 bases and J by 2 bases, with 7 bases left in between. The CDR3 covers 12 residues. CDR3 residues: CATRGPQETQYF. CDR3 coding DNA: TGTGCCACCAGGGGCCCACAAGAGACCCAGTACTTC. Combining the CDR3 with reference TRBV15 and TRBJ2-5 gives the whole variable domain DAMVIQNPRYQVTQFGKPVTLSCSQTLNHNVMYWYQQKSSQAPKLLFHYYDKDFNNEADTPDNFQSRRPNTSFCFLDIRSPGLGDTAMYLCATRGPQETQYFGPGTRLLVL.

The genes are TRBV5-1 and TRBJ2-3, with 10 nucleotides matching TRBD2. The CDR3 is made up of 16 amino acids. Germline CDR1 and CDR2: SGHRS and YFSETQ. V dropped 0 bases and J dropped 4; count of bases not matched to a gene: 5. The CDR3 nucleotides are TGCGCCAGCAGCTTGGGGGCTAGCGGGAGCTCAGATACGCAGTATTTT. Protein product: CASSLGASGSSDTQYF.

The V and J genes are TRBV2 and TRBJ2-2; 9 bases match TRBD2. The CDR3 is made up of 15 amino acids. Trimming cost V 5 bases and J 5 bases; bases outside gene matches: 6. In germline, CDR1 is SNHLY, CDR2 FYNNEI. The CDR3 protein is CASSWLAGKTGELFF. As DNA, the CDR3 is TGTGCCAGCAGTTGGCTAGCGGGAAAAACCGGGGAGCTGTTTTTT.

The chain couples TRBV6-1 to TRBJ2-3; TRBD1 might be the D (6 bases). In germline, CDR1 is MNHNS, CDR2 SASEGT. The CDR3 covers 15 residues. Trimming stripped 4 bases from V and 4 bases from J, with 15 bases between. For the CDR3, the DNA is TGTGCCAGCAGTGGGAAAACAGGGTGGGCAGATACGCAGTATTTT. This sequence encodes CASSGKTGWADTQYF.

In its sample, this clone was seen a few times. V is TRBV4-2 and J is TRBJ2-3; 9 bases fit TRBD2. The V gene end was trimmed by 5 bases and the J gene end by 2 bases; junction bases not matched to a gene: 8. The CDR3 length is 16 residues. Germline V gene lookup returns CDR1 LGHNA and CDR2 YNFKEQ. The CDR3 DNA sequence: TGTGCCAGCAGCAAAGGGGCTAGCGGGAACACAGATACGCAGTATTTT. It is translated as CASSKGASGNTDTQYF.

The gene calls are TRBV30 and TRBJ2-2, with 7 bases identical to TRBD1. Germline CDR1 reads GTSNPN; CDR2 reads SVGIG (reference sequence). This CDR3 comprises 16 residues. V shed 0 bases and J 5 bases; nucleotides not matched to a gene: 9. The CDR3 DNA reads TGTGCCTGGAGTGTTCTAAGGGGGCGTGGGACCGGGGAGCTGTTTTTT. It codes for CAWSVLRGRGTGELFF. Combining the CDR3 with reference TRBV30 and TRBJ2-2 gives the whole variable domain SQTIHQWPATLVQPVGSPLSLECTVEGTSNPNLYWYRQAAGRGLQLLFYSVGIGQISSEVPQNLSASRPQDRQFILSSKKLLLSDSGFYLCAWSVLRGRGTGELFFGEGSRLTVL.

This clone was observed a handful of times. The J gene is TRBJ1-2, the V gene TRBV15; D perhaps matches TRBD1 (5 bases). The V end was cut by 8 bases, the J end by 4 bases, with 14 bases between. Germline CDR1 reads LNHNV; CDR2 reads YYDKDF (reference sequence). This CDR3 has 13 amino acids. The CDR3 sequence is CATALRDAYGYTF. The CDR3 DNA is TGTGCCACCGCTCTCAGGGATGCCTATGGCTACACCTTC.

This clone was observed a few times. This sequence joins TRBV7-3 and TRBJ2-1; D may be TRBD2 (6 bases). Germline loops: CDR1 SGHTA, CDR2 FQGTGA. This CDR3 region has 14 residues. Trimming shortened V by 3 bases and J by 12 bases, and 18 bases separated the two germline ends. This chain's CDR3 is CASSFTGGAEGQFF. The CDR3 nucleotides are TGTGCCAGCAGCTTTACAGGAGGGGCCGAAGGGCAGTTCTTC. Looking up the rest from reference TRBV7-3 and TRBJ2-1 gives the full variable domain: GAGVSQTPSNKVTEKGKYVELRCDPISGHTALYWYRQSLGQGPEFLIYFQGTGAADDSGLPNDRFFAVRPEGSVSTLKIQRTERGDSAVYLCASSFTGGAEGQFFGPGTRLTVL.